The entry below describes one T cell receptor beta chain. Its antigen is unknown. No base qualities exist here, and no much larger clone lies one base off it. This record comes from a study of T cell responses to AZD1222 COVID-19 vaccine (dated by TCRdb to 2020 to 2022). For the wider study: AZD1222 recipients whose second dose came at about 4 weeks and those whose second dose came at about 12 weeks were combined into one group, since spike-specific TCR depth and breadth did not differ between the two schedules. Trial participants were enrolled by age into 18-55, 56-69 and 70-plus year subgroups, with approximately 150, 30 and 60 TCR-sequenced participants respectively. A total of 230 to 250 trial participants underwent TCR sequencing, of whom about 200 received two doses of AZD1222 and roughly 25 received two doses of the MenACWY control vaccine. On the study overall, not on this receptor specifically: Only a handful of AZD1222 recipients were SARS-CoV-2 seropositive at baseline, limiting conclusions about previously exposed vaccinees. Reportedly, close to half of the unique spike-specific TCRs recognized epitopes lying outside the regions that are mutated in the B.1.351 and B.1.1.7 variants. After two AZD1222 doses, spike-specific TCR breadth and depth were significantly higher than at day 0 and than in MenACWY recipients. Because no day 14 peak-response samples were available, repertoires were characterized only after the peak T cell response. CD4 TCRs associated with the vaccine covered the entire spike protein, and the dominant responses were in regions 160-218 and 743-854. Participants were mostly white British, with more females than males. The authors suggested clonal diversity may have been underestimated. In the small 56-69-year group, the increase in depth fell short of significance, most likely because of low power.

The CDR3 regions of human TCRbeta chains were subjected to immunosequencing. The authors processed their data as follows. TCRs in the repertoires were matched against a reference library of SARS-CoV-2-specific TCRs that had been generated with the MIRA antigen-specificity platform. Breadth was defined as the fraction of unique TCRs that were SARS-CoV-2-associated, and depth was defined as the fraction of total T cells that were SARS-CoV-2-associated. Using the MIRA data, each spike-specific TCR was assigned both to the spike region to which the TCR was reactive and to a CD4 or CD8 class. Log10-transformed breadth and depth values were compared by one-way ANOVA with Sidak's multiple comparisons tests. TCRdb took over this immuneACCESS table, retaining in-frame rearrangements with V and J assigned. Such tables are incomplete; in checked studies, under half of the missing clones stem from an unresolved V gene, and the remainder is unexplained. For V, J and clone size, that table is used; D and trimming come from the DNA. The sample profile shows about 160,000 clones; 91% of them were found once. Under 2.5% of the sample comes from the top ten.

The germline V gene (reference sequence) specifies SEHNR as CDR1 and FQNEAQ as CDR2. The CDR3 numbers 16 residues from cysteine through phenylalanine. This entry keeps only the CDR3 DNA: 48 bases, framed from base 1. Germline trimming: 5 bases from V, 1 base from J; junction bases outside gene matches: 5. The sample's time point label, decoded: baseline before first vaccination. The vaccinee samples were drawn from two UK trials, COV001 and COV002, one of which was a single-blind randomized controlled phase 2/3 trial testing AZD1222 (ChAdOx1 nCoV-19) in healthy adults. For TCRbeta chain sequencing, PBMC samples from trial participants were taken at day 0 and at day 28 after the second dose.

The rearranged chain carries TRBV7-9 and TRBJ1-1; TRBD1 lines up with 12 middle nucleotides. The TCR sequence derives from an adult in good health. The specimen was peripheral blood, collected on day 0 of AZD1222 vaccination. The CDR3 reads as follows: CASSQGTGGRNTEAFF. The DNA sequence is TGTGCCAGCAGCCAAGGGACAGGGGGCAGGAACACTGAAGCTTTCTTT.